The clone carrying this T cell receptor beta chain appeared a single time. Authors' analysis steps: It was from reference gene primer amplification that nucleated cell counts were estimated. This table comes from immunoSEQ multiplex PCR, and its TCRdb copy is limited to in-frame clones, with some not included. D and trimming were read from the DNA, whereas the V and J calls and clone size are those reported in that table. This sample has approximately 200,000 clones, with 70% to 90% found just once. This record comes from a study of blood T cell repertoires in COVID-19. As for the study in general: COVID-19 samples, acute and convalescent, were from the United States, Italy and Spain. The analysed material was cDNA or gDNA that came from T cells, B-cell-depleted T cells, or PBMCs.

From germline, CDR1 is SNHLY and CDR2 FYNNEI. The CDR3 has 18 amino acids. The V segment lost 7 bases and the J segment 0 bases; nucleotides outside the gene matches: 12. The V and J genes are TRBV2 and TRBJ1-6; 7 bases agree with TRBD1. The sequenced material came from peripheral blood. This receptor was identified in a man aged 45-65 years who had recovered from COVID-19. CDR3 protein: CASTPTGIASSYNSPLHF. The CDR3 bases are TGTGCCAGCACACCGACAGGGATAGCCAGCTCCTATAATTCACCCCTCCACTTT.